This TCR beta chain comes out of a study of cytomegalovirus exposure and HLA in healthy donors. This CDR3 spans 15 amino acids. V gave up 2 bases and J gave up 9 bases, with 15 bases separating them. The germline V gene encodes CDR1 SGHRS and CDR2 YFSETQ. PCR primers comprised 60 Vbeta and 13 Jbeta primers. The table came from immunoSEQ multiplex PCR; TCRdb's copy has only in-frame clones and leaves some out. This table holds 150,000 or so clones, over 75% found once. General study results and limits: Presence/absence analyses took donor sequencing depth as roughly uniform. No immune exposure information besides CMV serostatus was available. Confirmation in vitro established that three CMV-associated chains were specific for CMV antigens. TCR beta sequences reportedly predicted most subjects' HLA-A and HLA-B alleles accurately.

Comments on this clone: Its antigen is undetermined.

The V call is TRBV5-1, the J call TRBJ1-6; tentatively, D is TRBD1 (5 bases). Material for sequencing was PBMCs. The TCR comes from a male donor in good health and CMV-seropositive. The CDR3 protein is CASSFATGVGSPLHF. The CDR3 nucleotides are TGCGCCAGCAGCTTTGCAACAGGTGTAGGTTCACCCCTCCACTTT.